These 21 T cell receptor beta chains were sequenced from one sample in a study of molecular identifiers for immune sequencing clone quantification. TCRdb fed the PCR reads into MiXCR, producing one record per CDR3 protein. The sample lists about 89,000 distinct CDR3 sequences, around a fifth occurring once. Sequencing was done on a sample of naive CD8+ T cells from blood, with Jurkat cell RNA spiked in. Subset meaning: FACS-sorted CD8+CD4-CCR7+CD45RA+ naive T cells. These receptors were obtained from a human donor in good health. Some libraries in this study had Jurkat cell RNA spiked in.

Details on this clonotype: This could be a read error, since a much larger clone is one nucleotide away. The chain recombines TRBV15 with TRBJ1-1; 9 nucleotides agree with TRBD1. V trimming: 5 bases; J trimming: 11 bases; junction bases outside the gene matches: 15. Germline V gene lookup returns CDR1 LNHNV and CDR2 YYDKDF (reference sequence). The CDR3 consists of 15 residues. The CDR3 DNA reads as TGTGCCACCAGCCCCCGGACAGGGGCCCACCTGGGGGCTTTCTTT. This sequence encodes CATSPRTGAHLGAFF.

This clonotype appeared many times. The V call is TRBV2, the J call TRBJ2-3; no firm D call. Germline V lookup: CDR1 SNHLY, CDR2 FYNNEI. CDR3 size: 11 residues. CDR3 nucleotides: TGTGCGCCCTGGGTGGCAAATACGCAGTATTTT. Amino acid sequence: CAPWVANTQYF.

This chain connects TRBV28 to TRBJ2-7, with TRBD2 matching 7 bases. CDR3 length: 15 amino acids. The germline V gene has CDR1 MDHEN and CDR2 SYDVKM. The ends lost 5 bases at V and 4 bases at J; junction bases unmatched: 11. The CDR3 sequence is CASSRTGLRTYEQYF. The CDR3 DNA reads TGTGCCAGCAGTCGTACGGGACTAAGGACATACGAGCAGTACTTC.

This clonotype was counted at least ten times. The V call is TRBV30, the J call TRBJ1-4; D not certain. Germline V gene data show CDR1 as GTSNPN and CDR2 as SVGIG (reference sequence). The CDR3 runs to 15 residues. Trimming left V 5 bases short and J 0 bases short, with 13 bases between. The CDR3 sequence: CAWANYDATNEKLFF. The CDR3 coding sequence is TGTGCCTGGGCAAACTATGATGCAACTAATGAAAAACTGTTTTTT.

This clonotype was seen at least ten times. This rearrangement joins TRBV28 to TRBJ2-1; D uncertain. Germline V gene sequence: CDR1 MDHEN, CDR2 SYDVKM. V lost 3 bases and J 2 bases, leaving 11 bases between the germline ends. The CDR3 extends over 15 amino acids. CDR3 loop: CASSFGGSTYNEQFF. The CDR3, as DNA: TGTGCCAGCAGTTTTGGTGGATCTACCTACAATGAGCAGTTCTTC.

This clonotype was observed many times. The V call is TRBV11-2, the J call TRBJ1-5, with 9 bases fitting TRBD1. Germline CDR1 and CDR2: SGHAT and FQNNGV. The CDR3 has 15 amino acids. V was pared by 5 bases and J by 6 bases, with 8 bases of the junction left unmatched. As DNA, the CDR3 is TGTGCCAGCAGCATCGCCGGGACAGGGTTTCAGCCCCAGCATTTT. Its translation: CASSIAGTGFQPQHF.

On this clonotype itself: A much larger clone differs from this one at a single base, so this may be a read error. The chain has TRBV6-6 and TRBJ2-7, with D uncertain. V was cut by 7 bases and J by 3 bases, with 13 bases left in between. This CDR3 has 13 amino acids. Germline-derived CDR1 and CDR2 are MNHNY and SVGAGI (reference sequence). The CDR3 reads CASNPLLNYEQYF. As DNA, the CDR3 is TGTGCCAGCAACCCACTACTTAACTACGAGCAGTACTTC.

As for this clonotype: A much larger clonotype is one base distant, so this may be a read error. This chain connects TRBV27 to TRBJ2-3; 8 bases are shared with TRBD1. Losses at the gene ends were 5 bases for V and 8 bases for J; bases not matched to a gene: 9. The length of the CDR3 is 14 residues. Germline values: CDR1 MNHEY, CDR2 SMNVEV (reference sequence). The CDR3 sequence is CASSTSGQVGTQYF. CDR3 nucleotides: TGTGCCAGCAGTACCTCGGGACAGGTAGGTACGCAGTATTTT.

This clonotype was observed a handful of times. In DNA form, the CDR3 reads TGTGCCAGCAGCCATCCTTCCGGGACAGCCGACAGAAACATTCAGTACTTC. It yields the protein CASSHPSGTADRNIQYF. The gene calls are TRBV3-1 and TRBJ2-4; TRBD1 matches at 7 bases. The germline CDR1 and CDR2 sequences are LGHDT and YNNKEL (reference sequence). The CDR3 is 17 residues long. V shed 3 bases and J 6 bases; nucleotides not matched to a gene: 14.

This clonotype was counted many times. The chain links TRBV30 to TRBJ2-7; D ambiguous. In germline, CDR1 is GTSNPN, CDR2 SVGIG (reference sequence). The CDR3 covers 12 residues. Trimming removed 4 bases at V and 3 bases at J, with 10 bases between. CDR3 DNA sequence: TGTGCCTGGAACAGTTACGGCTACGAGCAGTACTTC. This codes for CAWNSYGYEQYF.

Regarding this clonotype: A much larger clone sits a single nucleotide away, making a read error possible. This chain joins TRBV15 and TRBJ2-3; 12 nucleotides align to TRBD2. This CDR3 spans 16 amino acids. CDR1 is LNHNV and CDR2 is YYDKDF in the germline V gene (reference sequence). CDR3 in amino acids: CATGSVTSGRPDTQYF. DNA of the CDR3: TGTGCCACCGGCAGCGTGACTAGCGGGAGACCAGATACGCAGTATTTT.

This clonotype was seen more than once but under ten times. Just one base apart from a much larger clone, this may be a read error. Since the CDR3 does not end with the conserved phenylalanine or tryptophan, this likely comes from a read error. This chain links TRBV28 with TRBJ1-6; 8 nucleotides align to TRBD1. The CDR3 is 17 residues long. V dropped 3 bases and J dropped 1; count of bases not matched to a gene: 5. Per germline, CDR1 MDHEN and CDR2 SYDVKM. The CDR3 spells CASSFGTGGSYNSPLHL. DNA of the CDR3: TGTGCCAGCAGTTTTGGGACAGGTGGTTCCTATAATTCACCCCTCCACTTA.

This clonotype was observed a handful of times. The chain carries TRBV7-9 and TRBJ1-2; D perhaps matches TRBD1 (5 bases). The CDR3 runs to 13 residues. V was pared by 7 bases and J by 4 bases, with 13 bases between. Germline loops: CDR1 SEHNR, CDR2 FQNEAQ (reference sequence). CDR3 protein: CASTHGGIYGYTF. The CDR3 bases are TGTGCCAGCACCCATGGGGGAATCTATGGCTACACCTTC.

In the case of this clonotype: This may be a read error, as it is one base from a much larger clone. The chain employs TRBV9 and TRBJ2-1, with D hard to call. The V and J ends lost 3 bases and 5 bases respectively, with 6 bases between them. Per germline, CDR1 SGDLS and CDR2 YYNGEE. The CDR3 extends over 12 amino acids. As DNA, the CDR3 is TGTGCCAGCAGCGCCGCCGACAATGAGCAGTTCTTC. Its protein is CASSAADNEQFF.

This clonotype was recorded a few times. At one boundary the junction diverges from the germline segment, which might be a read error. The CDR3 nucleotides are TGTGCTAGTGGACCGGACTCCAACAATGAGCAGTTCTTC. Translated: CASGPDSNNEQFF. V and J are TRBV12-5 and TRBJ2-1, with a weak D call TRBD2 (5 bases). The germline V gene encodes CDR1 LGHNT and CDR2 FRNRAP. The CDR3 contains 13 residues. The full variable domain, in which reference TRBV12-5 and TRBJ2-1 provide the parts outside the CDR3, is DARVTQTPRHKVTEMGQEVTMRCQPILGHNTVFWYRQTMMQGLELLAYFRNRAPLDDSGMPKDRFSAEMPDATLATLKIQPSEPRDSAVYFCASGPDSNNEQFFGPGTRLTVL.

This clonotype has at least ten counts. This chain links TRBV6-5 with TRBJ2-7, with D perhaps matching TRBD1 (6 bases). From germline, CDR1 is MNHEY and CDR2 SVGAGI. This CDR3 comprises 14 residues. Deletions cut 2 bases from V and 6 bases from J, with 14 bases between. This CDR3 is CASSYGQGMGEQYF. CDR3 sequence (DNA): TGTGCCAGCAGTTACGGTCAGGGGATGGGCGAGCAGTACTTC.

In its sample, this clonotype was seen once. A read error is possible here, since a much larger clone lies one base away. V is TRBV5-6 and J is TRBJ2-7; D not certain. The CDR3 is made up of 13 amino acids. The germline V and J ends were trimmed by 2 bases and 6 bases, with 12 bases remaining between them. CDR1 SGHDT and CDR2 YYEEEE come from the germline V gene. DNA of the CDR3: TGTGCCAGCAGCTTTGCGACATGGCCCGAGCAGTACTTC. Protein product: CASSFATWPEQYF.

This clonotype was recorded many times. This rearrangement joins TRBV20-1 to TRBJ2-5; D may be TRBD2 (5 bases). The CDR3 extends over 15 amino acids. The germline CDR1 and CDR2 sequences are DFQATT and SNEGSKA (reference sequence). Deletions cut 3 bases from V and 2 bases from J, with 16 bases between. CDR3: CSASPLIRGQETQYF. The CDR3 coding sequence is TGCAGTGCTAGCCCCCTGATACGAGGGCAAGAGACCCAGTACTTC.

The V gene is TRBV7-9, the J gene TRBJ1-1, with D possibly being TRBD1 (5 bases). Germline-derived CDR1 and CDR2 are SEHNR and FQNEAQ (reference sequence). V was shortened by 1 base and J by 3 bases, with 9 bases between the two germline ends. The CDR3 is 14 amino acids. CDR3 amino acids: CASSLDGGYTEAFF. DNA of the CDR3: TGTGCCAGCAGCTTAGATGGGGGATACACTGAAGCTTTCTTT.

DNA of the CDR3: TGTGCCAGCAGGGATCTAGCGCCCCCAGATACGCAGTATTTT. As protein: CASRDLAPPDTQYF. The J gene is TRBJ2-3, the V gene TRBV6-5, with a possible D match to TRBD2 (6 bases). This CDR3 spans 14 amino acids. Germline V gene data show CDR1 as MNHEY and CDR2 as SVGAGI. V was clipped by 6 bases and J by 4 bases, with 14 bases between them.

This clonotype was picked up many times. This rearrangement joins TRBV13 to TRBJ1-1, with 7 bases matching TRBD1. V lost 2 bases to trimming and J lost 3 bases; unmatched junction nucleotides: 9. Germline V gene data show CDR1 as PRHDT and CDR2 as FYEKMQ (reference sequence). The CDR3 has 16 amino acids. CDR3 sequence: CASSLSPGGLDTEAFF. Written as DNA, the CDR3 is TGTGCCAGCAGCTTATCACCAGGGGGTCTCGACACTGAAGCTTTCTTT.